These 5 T cell receptor beta chains were sequenced from one sample in a study of cytomegalovirus exposure and HLA in healthy donors. Primers included in the PCR were 60 Vbeta and 13 Jbeta primers. Some clones are missing from TCRdb's copy, which holds only in-frame ones; the method was immunoSEQ multiplex PCR. The profile shows approximately 220,000 clones, 82% of them singletons. Sequenced: PBMCs. These TCRs come from a man aged 35-49 years in good health and CMV-seropositive.

This clone was detected a few times. V is TRBV30 and J is TRBJ1-1; no definite D call. The germline CDR1 and CDR2 sequences are GTSNPN and SVGIG (reference sequence). The CDR3 consists of 12 residues. V shed 4 bases and J shed 3 bases, with 9 bases lying between them. CDR3 DNA sequence: TGTGCCTGGACCGGGGTCTACACTGAAGCTTTCTTT. As protein: CAWTGVYTEAFF.

V is TRBV2 and J is TRBJ2-7; D remains ambiguous. Germline V gene lookup returns CDR1 SNHLY and CDR2 FYNNEI. The CDR3 is 14 residues long. Trimming shortened V by 7 bases and J by 4 bases, and 17 bases separated the two germline ends. For the CDR3, the DNA is TGTGCCAGCACCCAAAATGGGCCGTCTTACGAGCAGTACTTC. This encodes CASTQNGPSYEQYF.

A few counts support this clone. The chain employs TRBV5-1 and TRBJ2-5, with 9 nucleotides matching TRBD1. The germline V gene has CDR1 SGHRS and CDR2 YFSETQ. This CDR3 has 16 residues. V was pared by 0 bases and J by 2 bases, with 5 bases of the junction left unmatched. CDR3 sequence reads: CASSLGGDRVQETQYF. The DNA for the CDR3 is TGCGCCAGCAGCTTGGGGGGGGACAGGGTACAAGAGACCCAGTACTTC.

The chain carries TRBV29-1 and TRBJ2-3, with TRBD1 matching over 8 bases. CDR3 length: 14 amino acids. The V gene end was trimmed by 6 bases and the J gene end by 0 bases; junction bases not matched to a gene: 5. In germline, CDR1 is SQVTM, CDR2 ANQGSEA. The CDR3, as DNA: TGCAGCGTCCCCAGGGGGCCCAGCACAGATACGCAGTATTTT. Amino acids: CSVPRGPSTDTQYF.

V and J are TRBV10-3 and TRBJ2-7; D remains ambiguous. Trimming removed 9 bases at V and 4 bases at J, with 10 bases between. CDR3 length: 11 amino acids. In germline, CDR1 is ENHRY, CDR2 SYGVKD. CDR3 sequence: CAITNPYEQYF. CDR3 nucleotide sequence: TGTGCCATAACAAATCCTTACGAGCAGTACTTC.